A single T cell receptor (beta chain) is shown here with its context. The antigen is not known. The V and J ends lost 2 bases and 9 bases respectively, with 18 bases between them. Germline CDR1 SGHRS, CDR2 YFSETQ. The CDR3 has 16 residues. The method was immunoSEQ multiplex PCR; TCRdb's version includes in-frame clones alone and lacks a portion of them. The data show 140,000 to 150,000 clones, 85% to 95% seen once. The data originate from a study of T cell responses to AZD1222 COVID-19 vaccine. Broader study findings: AZD1222 recipients seropositive at baseline numbered only five to seven. Breadth and depth of Spike-specific TCRs rose after two AZD1222 doses. Females made up more of the donors, who were largely white British, and clonal diversity may have come out too low. Scientists sampled the repertoires only once the peak T cell response had passed.

This material consisted of peripheral blood, taken on day 0 of AZD1222 vaccination. This receptor was taken from an adult in good health. The chain is built from TRBV5-1 and TRBJ1-6, with D perhaps matching TRBD1 (6 bases). CDR3 in DNA: TGCGCCAGCAGCTTAGCACCGGGACAACGCGGTTCACCCCTCCACTTT. Translated, it gives CASSLAPGQRGSPLHF.